The rows below give T cell receptor beta chains drawn from one sample of a study of Graves' ophthalmopathy and Graves' hyperthyroidism. Each CDR3 protein gets one entry after TCRdb re-called the multiplex PCR reads with MiXCR. The sample shows under 350,000 distinct CDR3 sequences, under 20% of them seen only once. Sequencing was carried out using peripheral blood. Every receptor here comes from an adult man with Graves' ophthalmopathy. CDR3s include the opening cysteine and the closing phenylalanine or tryptophan. Each record gives: J gene, clone size, V gene, D gene, CDR3 DNA, CDR3 protein. The D gene is left open where the match is weak. Rows give clone size only sometimes, using once, few, many, or a class for an expanded clone.

j_call: TRBJ1-2; clone_size: once; v_call: TRBV28; d_call: .; cdr3_nt: TGTGCCAGCCGCACAGGAGGGGCGCGGGGCTACACCTTC; cdr3_aa: CASRTGGARGYTF
j_call: TRBJ1-1; clone_size: many; v_call: TRBV27; d_call: TRBD1; cdr3_nt: TGTGCCAGCAGATCACCGGGACAGGCCCGTGAGACTGAAGCTTTCTTT; cdr3_aa: CASRSPGQARETEAFF
j_call: TRBJ2-5; clone_size: many; v_call: TRBV7-6; d_call: TRBD1; cdr3_nt: TGTGCCAGCAGCTCCCCCTCCCGGGACAGGGACCAGTACTTC; cdr3_aa: CASSSPSRDRDQYF
j_call: TRBJ1-2; clone_size: many; v_call: TRBV3-1; d_call: TRBD1; cdr3_nt: TGTGCCAGCAGCCCGGAAGGACAGGGAAGGTTCGTTGCGCGCGGCTATGGCTACACCTTC; cdr3_aa: CASSPEGQGRFVARGYGYTF
j_call: TRBJ1-5; clone_size: .; v_call: TRBV18; d_call: .; cdr3_nt: TGTGCCAGCTCACCACCGGGCGGGAGCAATCAGCCCCAGCATTTT; cdr3_aa: CASSPPGGSNQPQHF
j_call: TRBJ1-2; clone_size: many; v_call: TRBV11-1; d_call: TRBD1; cdr3_nt: TGTGCCAGCAGCAACATCCGGGACAGCCTTAGCCTCTATGGCTACACCTTC; cdr3_aa: CASSNIRDSLSLYGYTF
j_call: TRBJ2-7; clone_size: many; v_call: TRBV13; d_call: TRBD1; cdr3_nt: TGTGCCAGCAGCCCAAGAGGGGACAGTACCTACGAGCAGTACTTC; cdr3_aa: CASSPRGDSTYEQYF
j_call: TRBJ2-5; clone_size: many; v_call: TRBV20-1; d_call: .; cdr3_nt: TGCAGTGCCCGAAAAGAGACCCAGTACTTC; cdr3_aa: CSARKETQYF
j_call: TRBJ2-7; clone_size: many; v_call: TRBV19; d_call: .; cdr3_nt: TGTGCCAGTAGTATCGGGGCTAGCAGCTACGAGCAGTACTTC; cdr3_aa: CASSIGASSYEQYF
j_call: TRBJ2-2; clone_size: .; v_call: TRBV20-1; d_call: TRBD2; cdr3_nt: TGCAGTGCTGGTGGAGTAGCGGGAGGTTACACCGGGGAGCTGTTTTTT; cdr3_aa: CSAGGVAGGYTGELFF
j_call: TRBJ2-7; clone_size: many; v_call: TRBV19; d_call: TRBD1; cdr3_nt: TGTGCCAGTAGCACAGGGGACAAAAGATCCTACGAGCAGTACTTC; cdr3_aa: CASSTGDKRSYEQYF
j_call: TRBJ2-5; clone_size: many; v_call: TRBV2; d_call: TRBD1; cdr3_nt: TGTGCCAGCAGTGATTCTCGGACAGGGCAAGAGACCCAGTACTTC; cdr3_aa: CASSDSRTGQETQYF
j_call: TRBJ2-5; clone_size: many; v_call: TRBV12-3/TRBV12-4; d_call: .; cdr3_nt: TGTGCCAGCAGTTGGACGGACCAAGAGACCCAGTACTTC; cdr3_aa: CASSWTDQETQYF
j_call: TRBJ2-7; clone_size: many; v_call: TRBV6-5; d_call: .; cdr3_nt: TGTGCCAGCAGTTACGGGGCCATGCGCCCCGAGCAGTACTTC; cdr3_aa: CASSYGAMRPEQYF
j_call: TRBJ1-5; clone_size: many; v_call: TRBV7-8; d_call: TRBD1; cdr3_nt: TGTGCCAGCAGCTGGGCCACAGGGGCGGGTCAGCCCCAGCATTTT; cdr3_aa: CASSWATGAGQPQHF
j_call: TRBJ2-5; clone_size: few; v_call: TRBV11-2; d_call: .; cdr3_nt: TGTGCCAGCACCCACGATAGGGGGAGAGAGACCCAGTACTTC; cdr3_aa: CASTHDRGRETQYF
j_call: TRBJ2-7; clone_size: many; v_call: TRBV7-2; d_call: .; cdr3_nt: TGTGCCAGCAGCTTAGTTGCTGCATACGAGCAGTACTTC; cdr3_aa: CASSLVAAYEQYF
j_call: TRBJ2-6; clone_size: many; v_call: TRBV6-1; d_call: .; cdr3_nt: TGTGCCAGCCAATCTGGCTCTGGGGCCAACGTCCTGACTTTC; cdr3_aa: CASQSGSGANVLTF
j_call: TRBJ1-2; clone_size: many; v_call: TRBV6-2/TRBV6-3; d_call: TRBD1; cdr3_nt: TGTGCCAGCAGTCTCCAGACAGGGGCACGGAGGGGCTACACCTTC; cdr3_aa: CASSLQTGARRGYTF
j_call: TRBJ1-5; clone_size: many; v_call: TRBV30; d_call: .; cdr3_nt: TGTGCCTGGAGTGTAGGGGCAGCGTTCAATCAGCCCCAGCATTTT; cdr3_aa: CAWSVGAAFNQPQHF
j_call: TRBJ1-1; clone_size: many; v_call: TRBV28; d_call: .; cdr3_nt: TGTGCCAGCAGTAAACAGTATGAAGCTTTCTTT; cdr3_aa: CASSKQYEAFF
j_call: TRBJ1-6; clone_size: many; v_call: TRBV6-5; d_call: .; cdr3_nt: TGTGCCAGCAGTTACTCGACTCGGGGCGGGAATTCACCCCTCCACTTT; cdr3_aa: CASSYSTRGGNSPLHF
j_call: TRBJ2-7; clone_size: many; v_call: TRBV18; d_call: .; cdr3_nt: TGTGCCAGCTCACCAGGGACGGACGAGCAGTACTTC; cdr3_aa: CASSPGTDEQYF
j_call: TRBJ1-6; clone_size: many; v_call: TRBV5-1; d_call: TRBD1; cdr3_nt: TGCGCCAGCAGCTTGGACAGGGGGCGACATTCACCCCTCCACTTT; cdr3_aa: CASSLDRGRHSPLHF
j_call: TRBJ2-7; clone_size: many; v_call: TRBV6-1; d_call: TRBD1; cdr3_nt: TGTGCCAGCAGTAGACAGGGTTTATACGAGCAGTACTTC; cdr3_aa: CASSRQGLYEQYF
j_call: TRBJ1-3; clone_size: many; v_call: TRBV5-1; d_call: .; cdr3_nt: TGCGCCAGCAGCTCCGGGACCGGGGCCTCTGGAAACACCATATATTTT; cdr3_aa: CASSSGTGASGNTIYF
j_call: TRBJ1-2; clone_size: many; v_call: TRBV12-3/TRBV12-4; d_call: .; cdr3_nt: TGTGCCAGCAGTTTACAGATTAACTATGGCTACACCTTC; cdr3_aa: CASSLQINYGYTF
j_call: TRBJ1-3; clone_size: many; v_call: TRBV5-1; d_call: .; cdr3_nt: TGCGCCAGCAGCTTGATGGCAGGATTAAACACCATATATTTT; cdr3_aa: CASSLMAGLNTIYF
j_call: TRBJ1-5; clone_size: many; v_call: TRBV6-1; d_call: .; cdr3_nt: TGTGCCAGCAGCCAATCGGGGCAGAATAATCAGCCCCAGCATTTT; cdr3_aa: CASSQSGQNNQPQHF
j_call: TRBJ1-6; clone_size: many; v_call: TRBV6-5; d_call: TRBD1; cdr3_nt: TGTGCCAGCAGTACTCGACAGGGAGGTTCACCCCTCCACTTT; cdr3_aa: CASSTRQGGSPLHF
j_call: TRBJ2-7; clone_size: many; v_call: TRBV2; d_call: TRBD2; cdr3_nt: TGTGCCAGCAGTCGACCCTTTAGCGGGAGAGACTACGAGCAGTACTTC; cdr3_aa: CASSRPFSGRDYEQYF
j_call: TRBJ1-2; clone_size: .; v_call: TRBV29-1; d_call: .; cdr3_nt: TGCAGCGTTGACAGATCTAACTATGGCTACACCTTC; cdr3_aa: CSVDRSNYGYTF
j_call: TRBJ2-7; clone_size: many; v_call: TRBV6-1; d_call: .; cdr3_nt: TGTGCCAGCAGGGAGGCCAGCTCCTACGAGCAGTACTTC; cdr3_aa: CASREASSYEQYF
j_call: TRBJ2-5; clone_size: few; v_call: TRBV11-2; d_call: TRBD1; cdr3_nt: TGTGCCAGCAGCTCCCAGACAGGGGAAGAGGGGGAGACCCAGTACTTC; cdr3_aa: CASSSQTGEEGETQYF
j_call: TRBJ2-7; clone_size: .; v_call: TRBV6-1; d_call: TRBD1; cdr3_nt: TGTGCCAGCAGTGAGGGACAGGACTCCCCCGAGCAGTACTTC; cdr3_aa: CASSEGQDSPEQYF
j_call: TRBJ1-5; clone_size: many; v_call: TRBV24-1; d_call: .; cdr3_nt: TGTGCCACCAGTGATGGACCGGGACTCCTAACAGACCCCCGGACCCAGCATTTT; cdr3_aa: CATSDGPGLLTDPRTQHF
j_call: TRBJ2-7; clone_size: few; v_call: TRBV2; d_call: .; cdr3_nt: TGTGCCAGCAGGTTACAGGTCCTTACCTACGAGCAGTACTTC; cdr3_aa: CASRLQVLTYEQYF
j_call: TRBJ2-7; clone_size: many; v_call: TRBV15; d_call: .; cdr3_nt: TGTGCCACCAGCAGACCCTTCGGAGAGCAGTACTTC; cdr3_aa: CATSRPFGEQYF
j_call: TRBJ2-2; clone_size: many; v_call: TRBV5-6; d_call: TRBD2; cdr3_nt: TGTGCCAGCAGCCTGCCTAGCGGAGGATCCGGGGAGCTGTTTTTT; cdr3_aa: CASSLPSGGSGELFF
j_call: TRBJ2-7; clone_size: once; v_call: TRBV20-1; d_call: .; cdr3_nt: TGCAGTGCTAGACCCTGCCAGAGCTCCTACGAGCAGTCCTTC; cdr3_aa: CSARPCQSSYEQSF
j_call: TRBJ2-2; clone_size: .; v_call: TRBV18; d_call: TRBD2; cdr3_nt: TGTGCCAGCTCACCTGGACTAGCGGGAGTCCCGGGAGCGAACACCGGGGAGCTGTTTTTT; cdr3_aa: CASSPGLAGVPGANTGELFF
j_call: TRBJ1-6; clone_size: many; v_call: TRBV5-1; d_call: .; cdr3_nt: TGCGCCAGCAGTTCCTCTTTAGGTTGGAACTCACCCCTCCACTTT; cdr3_aa: CASSSSLGWNSPLHF
j_call: TRBJ1-2; clone_size: few; v_call: TRBV6-2/TRBV6-3; d_call: .; cdr3_nt: TGTGCCAGCAGTTACTCAGCGGGAGTGTACGCCGGGGCGGTGGGCGGCTACACCTTC; cdr3_aa: CASSYSAGVYAGAVGGYTF
j_call: TRBJ1-2; clone_size: many; v_call: TRBV29-1; d_call: TRBD1; cdr3_nt: TGCAGCGTTGAAGGGGATACTTCAGGGGGCTGGTATGGCTACACCTTC; cdr3_aa: CSVEGDTSGGWYGYTF
j_call: TRBJ2-5; clone_size: .; v_call: TRBV6-1; d_call: .; cdr3_nt: TGTGCCAGCCCCGGCCGGGATACCCAAGAGACCCAGTACTTC; cdr3_aa: CASPGRDTQETQYF
j_call: TRBJ1-1; clone_size: many; v_call: TRBV30; d_call: TRBD1; cdr3_nt: TGTGCCTGGAAGGGTGGCAGGGGGGACCTTAAAGCTTTCTTT; cdr3_aa: CAWKGGRGDLKAFF
j_call: TRBJ2-7; clone_size: many; v_call: TRBV6-5; d_call: .; cdr3_nt: TGTGCCAGCACGCGGGACTCGCGAAGCTCCTACGAGCAGTGCTTC; cdr3_aa: CASTRDSRSSYEQCF
j_call: TRBJ2-7; clone_size: many; v_call: TRBV2; d_call: TRBD2; cdr3_nt: TGTGCCAGCAGCCGGGAGACTAGCGGGAGCTCCTACGAGCAGTACTTC; cdr3_aa: CASSRETSGSSYEQYF
j_call: TRBJ1-6; clone_size: .; v_call: TRBV6-1; d_call: TRBD1; cdr3_nt: TGTGCCAGCAGGTGGGACAGGAGGAATTCACCCCTCCACTTT; cdr3_aa: CASRWDRRNSPLHF
j_call: TRBJ2-2; clone_size: many; v_call: TRBV19; d_call: .; cdr3_nt: TGTGCCAGTACTAGCCTAGTCGGCGGGGAGCTGTTTTTT; cdr3_aa: CASTSLVGGELFF
j_call: TRBJ2-7; clone_size: once; v_call: TRBV28; d_call: TRBD1; cdr3_nt: TGTGCCAGCAGCGAGACAGGGGAAGGACACGAGCAGTACTTC; cdr3_aa: CASSETGEGHEQYF
j_call: TRBJ1-1; clone_size: .; v_call: TRBV29-1; d_call: .; cdr3_nt: TGCAGCGTTGAGGCAGGGCCCCTTGAAGCTTTCTTT; cdr3_aa: CSVEAGPLEAFF
j_call: TRBJ2-5; clone_size: .; v_call: TRBV7-3; d_call: .; cdr3_nt: TGTGCCAGCAGCTTCGGACCTGGGGAGACCCAGTACTTC; cdr3_aa: CASSFGPGETQYF
j_call: TRBJ1-3; clone_size: many; v_call: TRBV6-5; d_call: .; cdr3_nt: TGTGCCAGCAGACAGGGACTACAACAAGGAAACACCATATATTTT; cdr3_aa: CASRQGLQQGNTIYF
j_call: TRBJ2-2; clone_size: .; v_call: TRBV2; d_call: .; cdr3_nt: TGTGCCAGCAGGGACAGTTCGTCAGTCGGGGAGCTGTTTTTT; cdr3_aa: CASRDSSSVGELFF